The clone carrying this T cell receptor (beta chain) appeared a single time. Antigen specificity is unknown. Time point defined: peripheral blood 6 weeks after treatment start. V was trimmed by 8 bases and J by 4 bases, leaving 20 bases between them. This CDR3 is 15 amino acids long. Germline CDR1 MNHNS, CDR2 SASEGT. Clones were read by immunoSEQ multiplex PCR, and TCRdb kept only the in-frame ones, dropping some. This table holds around 62,000 clones, roughly 90% found once. These data belong to a study of PD-L1 blockade in urothelial cancer. About the research overall: In the patient group, about 90% of the roughly 29 were males with bladder-origin urothelial cancer. Of prior chemotherapy regimens, patients had received between 0 and 3. Broader study findings: Below-median TCR clonality that was measured in pretreatment blood predicted better survival.

The sequence derives from a man between 60 and 75 years old with urothelial cancer. The chain joins TRBV6-1 to TRBJ2-5; TRBD2 might be the D (6 bases). The material was PBMCs, obtained around atezolizumab (anti-PD-L1) treatment. The CDR3 sequence: CASQGRGPLLETQYF. In DNA, the CDR3 is TGTGCCAGCCAAGGGCGGGGTCCTTTATTAGAGACCCAGTACTTC.